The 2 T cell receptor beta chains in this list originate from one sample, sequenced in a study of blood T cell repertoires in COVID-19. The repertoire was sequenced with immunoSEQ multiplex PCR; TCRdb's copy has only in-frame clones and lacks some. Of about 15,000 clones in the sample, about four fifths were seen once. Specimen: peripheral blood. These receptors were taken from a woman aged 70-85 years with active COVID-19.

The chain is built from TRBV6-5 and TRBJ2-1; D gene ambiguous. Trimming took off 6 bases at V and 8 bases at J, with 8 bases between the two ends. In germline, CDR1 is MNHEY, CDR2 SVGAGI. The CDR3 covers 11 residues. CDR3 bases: TGTGCCAGCAGACGCGGCGATGAGCAGTTCTTC. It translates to CASRRGDEQFF.

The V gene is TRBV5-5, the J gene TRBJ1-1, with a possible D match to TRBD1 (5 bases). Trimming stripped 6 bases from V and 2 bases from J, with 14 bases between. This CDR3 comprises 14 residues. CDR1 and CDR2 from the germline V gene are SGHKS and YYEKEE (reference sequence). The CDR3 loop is CASTRSQGNTEAFF. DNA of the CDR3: TGTGCCAGCACCCGATCCCAGGGCAACACTGAAGCTTTCTTT.